These 3 T cell receptor beta chains came from one sample sequenced in a study of CD8 T cells in ankylosing spondylitis. Using its own MiXCR run on the 5' RACE reads, TCRdb lists one record per CDR3 protein. The data show 750,000 to 850,000 distinct CDR3 sequences, 10% to 15% seen once. Study outcomes and limitations: Ankylosing spondylitis blood seemed to carry a telltale TCR beta motif made of eight or nine highly homologous variants.

No cognate antigen is known for these TCRs. Sequenced material: blood, either unsorted or a sorted T cell fraction (not recorded which). The receptors were gathered from a male donor with ankylosing spondylitis.

This clonotype was found many times. The CDR3 bases are TGTGCCAGCAGCCCACAAGGGAGGACAGATACGCAGTATTTT. This sequence encodes CASSPQGRTDTQYF. The rearrangement uses TRBV7-3 and TRBJ2-3; D is perhaps TRBD2 (6 bases). The CDR3 covers 14 residues. Trimming pared 5 bases from V and 3 bases from J, leaving 12 bases between. Germline CDR1 and CDR2: SGHTA and FQGTGA.

A few counts support this clonotype. V gene TRBV3-1 combines with J gene TRBJ1-1; a weak D match, TRBD1 (5 bases). Trimming left V 8 bases short and J 10 bases short, with 11 bases between. This CDR3 is built from 10 residues. The germline V gene encodes CDR1 LGHDT and CDR2 YNNKEL (reference sequence). CDR3 residues: CASAGSSAFF. In DNA form, the CDR3 reads TGTGCCAGCGCAGGGAGTTCAGCTTTCTTT.

This clonotype came up a few times. The J gene is TRBJ1-2, the V gene TRBV6-1, with D hard to call. The germline V gene encodes CDR1 MNHNS and CDR2 SASEGT. The CDR3 runs 18 residues. Trimming removed 3 bases from V and 4 bases from J, with 24 bases in between. This CDR3 reads CASSDRVWSDQVGYGYTF. DNA of the CDR3: TGTGCCAGCAGTGACCGGGTATGGTCGGACCAAGTTGGCTATGGCTACACCTTC.